This T cell receptor beta chain is drawn from a study of shared clonotypes between healthy human individuals (dated by TCRdb to 2019 to 2021). With regard to the full study: Three men and a couple of women, aged 18 to 49 years, made up the cohort. Per donor, three plates each were used for CD4 naive and CD4 memory, two for CD8 naive, and one for CD8 memory. The study deeply sequenced blood TCR repertoires of about 5 healthy adults to estimate repertoire size and the extent of clonotype sharing between individuals. To increase sequencing depth and limit assay-specific biases, different laboratories used diverse techniques to prepare libraries and sequence TCR repertoires. Leukapheresis yielded between about 0.94 and 9 billion PBMCs per donor. General study outcomes and caveats: Clonotypes shared by all four sorted-subset donors showed higher generation probabilities than non-shared clonotypes. Larger estimated clonotype richness was generally found for naive subsets than for memory subsets. Rarefaction of sorted-subset datasets indicated incomplete sequencing despite the large sequencing depth. When a handful of donors were compared, the shared fraction of clonotypes was approximately 5% for naive CD4, approximately 3.3% for naive CD8, about 2.5% for memory CD4, and around 0.4% for memory CD8. The genetic and exposure-history diversity represented was limited by the small number of donors. Pairwise subsampling led to the expectation that sequencing depth would affect the degree of clonotype sharing among donors. Only blood was sampled, and tissue TCR repertoires likely differ from those in blood.

The germline ends are 15 bases apart after V is trimmed by 5 bases and J by 5 bases. From its cysteine to its phenylalanine, the CDR3 spans 14 amino acids. The DNA shown is the 42-base CDR3, in frame from base 1. For CDR1 and CDR2, the germline V gene lists SGHNT and YENEEA. The sample holds one count of this clone. Its antigen is unknown. Per-nucleotide qualities are absent, and no much larger clonotype sits a single base away. TCR CDR3 regions were amplified from genomic DNA by multiplex PCR using the deep immunoSEQ assay. Genomic DNA extracted from each cell subset was distributed evenly over all wells of several immunoSEQ 96-well plates, and each plate served as one replicate. Each replicate PCR for sorted subsets received about 180 ng genomic DNA, equal to tens of thousands of T cell genomes. The purified libraries were quantified using a Qubit 3.0 fluorometer, sized with a Bioanalyzer 2100, and then quantified again using the KAPA Library Quantification kit. Every immunoSEQ 96-well plate was sequenced on a separate single-read 150-cycle Illumina NextSeq 550 flow cell. Per the source publication's procedure: Because the immunoSEQ output held only junctional sequences and lacked quality scores, the filtering could not match the filtering applied to full-length reads. Sequences were annotated with PyIR, a Python wrapper for IgBLAST v1.9, and V/J genes and CDR3 were assigned using IMGT germline references. Reads were removed for weak V/J assignments (E-value above 1e-6), missing CDR3, stop codons, out-of-frame junctions, or ambiguous translated residues. V3J clonotypes were defined as sequences sharing the same inferred V gene, J gene, and CDR3 amino acid sequence. Percentage overlap between repertoires was calculated by dividing the number of shared unique clonotypes by the size of the smaller repertoire. Richness of each repertoire was evaluated using RTK rarefaction, the Chao1 estimator, and Recon v2.1 estimates of unobserved clonotypes. For all TCRbeta clonotypes obtained by the gDNA method from a few donors, generation probabilities were computed with OLGA. Not all clones reach the TCRdb copy of this immuneACCESS table, which keeps in-frame sequences only. Checked studies attribute under half of the gap to unresolved V genes and leave the rest unexplained. The DNA was the basis for D and trimming; V, J and clone size are from that table. Across this sample there are 2 million to 2.5 million clones, with approximately 93% seen only once. The ten largest clones add up to more than 0.35% of the sample.

Donors were healthy HIV-negative adults with no recently reported acute infections or vaccinations. Every donor was a Caucasian adult residing in Nashville, Tennessee, USA. CD4+ T cells were enriched through magnetic negative selection, after which naive cells were positively selected on CD45RA and the remaining negative fraction served as the memory subset. Blood was collected by leukapheresis, and PBMCs were isolated by Ficoll-Histopaque density gradient centrifugation and then cryopreserved in liquid nitrogen vapor phase. Analytical flow cytometry was used to check the purity and quantity of each magnetically sorted T cell population. From each sorted fraction, genomic DNA was isolated and quantified by UV absorbance on a Nanodrop 2000c.

The sample comprised naive CD4+ T cells from PBMCs. This specimen's cell subset or site label, interpreted: CD45RA+ positively selected. This receptor was taken from a man aged 18 to 29 in good health. Some clones in this sample may be carry-over from other donors' samples. This sequence uses TRBV11-3 and TRBJ2-5, and possibly TRBD2, on 5 matching bases. The DNA sequence is as follows: TGTGCCAGCAGCCCCGGTCGGGGTGCGGAGACCCAGTACTTC. Its protein reads: CASSPGRGAETQYF.